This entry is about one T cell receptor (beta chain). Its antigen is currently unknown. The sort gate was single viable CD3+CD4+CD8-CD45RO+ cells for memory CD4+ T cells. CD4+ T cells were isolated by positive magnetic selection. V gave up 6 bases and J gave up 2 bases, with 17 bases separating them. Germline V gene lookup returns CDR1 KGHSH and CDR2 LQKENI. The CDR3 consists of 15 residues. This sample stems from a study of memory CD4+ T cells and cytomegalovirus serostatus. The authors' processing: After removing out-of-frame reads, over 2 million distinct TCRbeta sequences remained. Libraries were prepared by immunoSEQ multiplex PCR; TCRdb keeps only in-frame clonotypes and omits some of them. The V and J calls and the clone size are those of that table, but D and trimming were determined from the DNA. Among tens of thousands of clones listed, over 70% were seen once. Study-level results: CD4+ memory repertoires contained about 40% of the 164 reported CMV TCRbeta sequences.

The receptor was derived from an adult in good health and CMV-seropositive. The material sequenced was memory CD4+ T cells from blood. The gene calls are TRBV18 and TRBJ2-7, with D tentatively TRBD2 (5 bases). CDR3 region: CASSLQGGDTYEQYF. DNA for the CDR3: TGTGCCAGCTCCCTGCAAGGAGGCGACACCTACGAGCAGTACTTC.